A selection of T cell receptor beta chains follows, all from one sample in a study of T cell changes during pregnancy in multiple sclerosis. Method: immunoSEQ multiplex PCR; TCRdb's copy keeps in-frame clones and lacks some. This sample has 45,000 to 55,000 clones, with roughly 92% found just once. Sequencing used peripheral blood, obtained after pregnancy. These receptors all stem from a female donor with multiple sclerosis, enrolled in a pregnancy study. Each CDR3 is given with its conserved first and last residue. The order of the fields is V gene, J gene, D gene, clone size, CDR3 DNA, CDR3 protein. A D gene is named only where the DNA matches it firmly. Rows may omit the clone size; those that give it use once, few, many or a size class.

v_call: TRBV7-8; j_call: TRBJ1-2; d_call: -; clone_size: -; cdr3_nt: TGTGCCAGCCAAGACAGGACCTATGGCTACACCTTC; cdr3_aa: CASQDRTYGYTF
v_call: TRBV9; j_call: TRBJ1-6; d_call: -; clone_size: -; cdr3_nt: TGTGCCAGCAGCGTACGGGGGGGAGATTCACCCCTCCACTTT; cdr3_aa: CASSVRGGDSPLHF
v_call: TRBV6-5; j_call: TRBJ1-2; d_call: TRBD1; clone_size: -; cdr3_nt: TGTGCCAGCAGTTACGAGGGACAGGGACAAGGTGGCTACACCTTC; cdr3_aa: CASSYEGQGQGGYTF
v_call: TRBV7-9; j_call: TRBJ2-5; d_call: -; clone_size: -; cdr3_nt: TGTGCCAGCATCAATCCGGACTGGGACTGGGCCCAGTACTTC; cdr3_aa: CASINPDWDWAQYF
v_call: TRBV19; j_call: TRBJ2-7; d_call: TRBD1; clone_size: -; cdr3_nt: TGTGCCAGTAGTATAAGGGGACAGGGGAACGAGCAGTACTTC; cdr3_aa: CASSIRGQGNEQYF
v_call: TRBV5-6; j_call: TRBJ2-5; d_call: -; clone_size: -; cdr3_nt: TGTGCCAGCAGCTTGCTGGAGACCCAGTACTTC; cdr3_aa: CASSLLETQYF
v_call: TRBV11-2; j_call: TRBJ1-2; d_call: -; clone_size: -; cdr3_nt: TGTGCCAGCAGCTTAGAGCTTTCTGCGGGGTCGAGCTACACCTTC; cdr3_aa: CASSLELSAGSSYTF
v_call: TRBV6-4; j_call: TRBJ2-3; d_call: TRBD1; clone_size: -; cdr3_nt: TGTGCCAGCGGAAAGGGACAGGGTGCAGATACGCAGTATTTT; cdr3_aa: CASGKGQGADTQYF
v_call: TRBV6-4; j_call: TRBJ2-5; d_call: TRBD2; clone_size: -; cdr3_nt: TGTGCCAGCAGTCTAAGCGGGGGACCTCAAGAGACCCAGTACTTC; cdr3_aa: CASSLSGGPQETQYF
v_call: TRBV7-7; j_call: TRBJ2-7; d_call: TRBD1; clone_size: -; cdr3_nt: TGTGCTAGCAGCTTAGGGACAGGGTCGAACGAGCAGTACTTC; cdr3_aa: CASSLGTGSNEQYF
v_call: TRBV29-1; j_call: TRBJ1-1; d_call: TRBD1; clone_size: -; cdr3_nt: TGCAGCGTTGAGACAGGGGTCGGGACTGAAGCTTTCTTT; cdr3_aa: CSVETGVGTEAFF
v_call: TRBV7-2; j_call: TRBJ2-7; d_call: -; clone_size: -; cdr3_nt: TGTGCCAGCAGCTTAAATGGCGGGGGCCTGTCCTACGAGCAGTACTTC; cdr3_aa: CASSLNGGGLSYEQYF
v_call: TRBV4-3; j_call: TRBJ1-2; d_call: TRBD1; clone_size: -; cdr3_nt: TGCGCCAGCAGCCAAGGACTGCGGACAGGCCTTAACTATGGCTACACCTTC; cdr3_aa: CASSQGLRTGLNYGYTF
v_call: TRBV7-2; j_call: TRBJ1-2; d_call: -; clone_size: -; cdr3_nt: TGTGCCAGCAGCCCAGGACAGAACTATGGCTACACCTTC; cdr3_aa: CASSPGQNYGYTF
v_call: TRBV10-2; j_call: TRBJ2-3; d_call: -; clone_size: once; cdr3_nt: TGCGCCAGCAGTGAGCCTGAGGGGGGGCGGGCAGATACGCAGTATTTT; cdr3_aa: CASSEPEGGRADTQYF
v_call: TRBV7-9; j_call: TRBJ1-1; d_call: -; clone_size: -; cdr3_nt: TGTGCCAGCAGCTTAGCCAGGGCCCAAATCACTGAAGCTTTCTTT; cdr3_aa: CASSLARAQITEAFF
v_call: TRBV6-5; j_call: TRBJ1-4; d_call: -; clone_size: -; cdr3_nt: TGTGCCAGCAGAGGAGGACAGACGAGGAGTGAAAAACTGTTTTTT; cdr3_aa: CASRGGQTRSEKLFF
v_call: TRBV5-1; j_call: TRBJ1-3; d_call: -; clone_size: -; cdr3_nt: TGCGCCAGCAGCTTGGAGGGACTCAGCTCTGGAAACACCATATATTTT; cdr3_aa: CASSLEGLSSGNTIYF
v_call: TRBV19; j_call: TRBJ2-3; d_call: TRBD1; clone_size: -; cdr3_nt: TGTGCCAGTAGAAAGACAGGGATAACAGATACGCAGTATTTT; cdr3_aa: CASRKTGITDTQYF
v_call: TRBV6-5; j_call: TRBJ2-7; d_call: -; clone_size: -; cdr3_nt: TGTGCCAGCACCTACTCAACAGGGTACTACGAGCAGTACTTC; cdr3_aa: CASTYSTGYYEQYF
v_call: TRBV19; j_call: TRBJ2-7; d_call: -; clone_size: -; cdr3_nt: TGTGCCAGTAGTATGGCCAACTCCTACGAGCAGTACTTC; cdr3_aa: CASSMANSYEQYF
v_call: TRBV4-3; j_call: TRBJ1-1; d_call: -; clone_size: once; cdr3_nt: TGCGCCAGCAGCCAAATGGCATGGACTGAAGCTTTCTTT; cdr3_aa: CASSQMAWTEAFF
v_call: TRBV9; j_call: TRBJ2-5; d_call: -; clone_size: -; cdr3_nt: TGTGCCAGCAGCGTAGGGGCGGGGTACCAAGAGACCCAGTACTTC; cdr3_aa: CASSVGAGYQETQYF
v_call: TRBV15; j_call: TRBJ2-3; d_call: TRBD1; clone_size: -; cdr3_nt: TGTGCCACCAGCGGACCCCTCCGGGACAGCTACACAGATACGCAGTATTTT; cdr3_aa: CATSGPLRDSYTDTQYF
v_call: TRBV30; j_call: TRBJ2-1; d_call: TRBD1; clone_size: once; cdr3_nt: TGTGCCTGGAGTTGGGTCGGGACAGGCATGAGTGAGCAGTTCTTC; cdr3_aa: CAWSWVGTGMSEQFF
v_call: TRBV10-3; j_call: TRBJ1-1; d_call: -; clone_size: -; cdr3_nt: TGTGCCATCAAAGAACGACAGGCGAACACTGAAGCTTTCTTT; cdr3_aa: CAIKERQANTEAFF
v_call: TRBV7-3; j_call: TRBJ1-6; d_call: -; clone_size: -; cdr3_nt: TGTGCCAGCAGCTTAAGCAGATATAATTCACCCCTCCACTTT; cdr3_aa: CASSLSRYNSPLHF